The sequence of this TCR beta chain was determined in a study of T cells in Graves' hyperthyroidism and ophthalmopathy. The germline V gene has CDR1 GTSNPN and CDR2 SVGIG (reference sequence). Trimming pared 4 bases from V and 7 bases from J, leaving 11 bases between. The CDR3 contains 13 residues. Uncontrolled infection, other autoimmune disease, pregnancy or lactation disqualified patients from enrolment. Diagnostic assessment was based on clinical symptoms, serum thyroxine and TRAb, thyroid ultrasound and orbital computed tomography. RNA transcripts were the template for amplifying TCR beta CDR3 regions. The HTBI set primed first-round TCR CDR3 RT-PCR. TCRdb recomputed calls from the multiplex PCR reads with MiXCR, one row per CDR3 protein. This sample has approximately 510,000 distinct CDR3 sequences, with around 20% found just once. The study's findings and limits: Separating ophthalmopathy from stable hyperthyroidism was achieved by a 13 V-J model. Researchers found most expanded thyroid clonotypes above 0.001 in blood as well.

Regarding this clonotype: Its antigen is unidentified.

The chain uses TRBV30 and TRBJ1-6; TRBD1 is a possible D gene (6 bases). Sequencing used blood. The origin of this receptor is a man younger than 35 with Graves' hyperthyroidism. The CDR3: CAWNRAVNSPLHF. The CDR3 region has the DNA TGTGCCTGGAACAGGGCGGTAAATTCACCCCTCCACTTT.